This TCR beta chain was obtained from a study of early stage breast cancer tumors. Study information: Of around 16 invasive breast tumors, about a dozen were hormone receptor-positive, HER2-negative. Study-level results: Most shared enriched TCRB sequences were commonly generated ones.

Data came from immunoSEQ multiplex PCR; TCRdb stores just in-frame clones and leaves some out. This table holds 9,500 to 10,000 clones, 64% found once. The sample holds one count of this clone. The antigen remains undetermined. The CDR3 extends over 14 amino acids. CDR1 MRHNA and CDR2 SNTAGT come from the germline V gene. The germline V and J ends were trimmed by 6 bases and 9 bases, with 18 bases remaining between them. This sequence originates from a person between 60 and 69 years old with breast cancer. The chain recombines TRBV6-4 with TRBJ2-1; TRBD2 is a possible D gene (6 bases). The sample comprised breast tumor tissue. The CDR3 sequence is CASSLDGTSGEQFF. For the CDR3, the DNA is TGTGCCAGCAGCCTGGACGGGACTTCGGGTGAGCAGTTCTTC.